The 6 T cell receptor beta chains reported below all come from one sample, sequenced in a study of beta chain features in type 1 diabetes. Study-wide results and caveats: In every one of the four CD4+ subsets, TCRB CDR3s were moderately but significantly shorter in Type 1 diabetes patients.

The entirety of the isolated RNA underwent reverse transcription, so expressed TCRB transcripts were sequenced. Produced via immunoSEQ multiplex PCR; TCRdb's table is partial and in-frame only. In the table there are about 390,000 clones, around 9.6% of which are singletons. Their recognized antigens are unknown. Sequencing was performed on central memory CD4+ T cells from blood. These receptors were obtained from a man aged 25-45 years with type 1 diabetes.

This clone was detected a few times. The rearrangement links TRBV7-2 to TRBJ2-3; 9 bases agree with TRBD2. Germline assignment: CDR1 SGHTA and CDR2 FQGNSA. V was pared by 5 bases and J by 2 bases, with 5 bases of the junction left unmatched. This CDR3 contains 15 residues. CDR3 coding DNA: TGTGCCAGCAGCCGTAGCGGGAGACCCACAGATACGCAGTATTTT. As protein: CASSRSGRPTDTQYF.

This clone was observed at least ten times. This chain connects TRBV11-1 to TRBJ2-2, with 10 bases aligning to TRBD1. The V gene end was trimmed by 10 bases and the J gene end by 4 bases; junction bases not matched to a gene: 3. The CDR3 has 13 residues. Germline CDR1 reads SGHAT; CDR2 reads FQDESV (reference sequence). The CDR3 coding sequence is TGTGCCACAGGGACAGGGGTCACCGGGGAGCTGTTTTTT. This gives the protein CATGTGVTGELFF.

V is TRBV7-2 and J is TRBJ2-7; 8 positions agree with TRBD2. CDR3 length: 12 amino acids. Trimming cost V 2 bases and J 9 bases; bases outside gene matches: 3. Germline lookup yields CDR1 SGHTA and CDR2 FQGNSA. DNA of the CDR3: TGTGCCAGCAGCTTATCAGCGGGAGTGCAGTACTTC. As protein: CASSLSAGVQYF.

This chain uses TRBV5-1 with TRBJ1-4; a possible D gene is TRBD1 (5 bases). The CDR3 sequence is 18 residues long. Germline loops: CDR1 SGHRS, CDR2 YFSETQ. V lost 0 bases and J lost 0, with 15 bases in between. CDR3 nucleotides: TGCGCCAGCAGCTTGGTGGGGCAGCTCCGTGCAACTAATGAAAAACTGTTTTTT. Translating it yields CASSLVGQLRATNEKLFF.

The chain combines TRBV5-6 with TRBJ2-3; 9 nucleotides match TRBD1. This CDR3 has 17 amino acids. Per germline, CDR1 SGHDT and CDR2 YYEEEE. Germline trimming cut 3 bases from V and 1 base from J; bases unmatched to any gene: 9. The CDR3 spells CASSSLGQGARTDTQYF. As DNA, the CDR3 is TGTGCCAGCAGCTCCTTGGGACAGGGAGCACGCACAGATACGCAGTATTTT.

This clone was seen many times. This sequence joins TRBV7-9 and TRBJ2-3, with D perhaps TRBD2 (6 bases). This CDR3 has 13 amino acids. The germline gives CDR1 SEHNR, CDR2 FQNEAQ (reference sequence). The germline V and J ends were trimmed by 5 bases and 5 bases, with 11 bases remaining between them. The DNA for the CDR3 is TGTGCCAGCAGCCTAACGGGGGAAGATACGCAGTATTTT. It yields the protein CASSLTGEDTQYF.